Shown below are 22 T cell receptor beta chains from a single sample sequenced in a study of CD8+CD57+ T cells in acquired aplastic anemia. The template used for profiling TCR beta VDJ and CDR3 was genomic DNA. TCRdb fed the reads into MiXCR, producing one record per CDR3 protein. The data show some 240,000 distinct CDR3 sequences, with 34% seen just once and 0.95% to 1.3% held by the top ten. The sequenced material came from sorted CD4+, CD8+, or CD8+CD57+ T cells (not recorded which) from PBMCs. The receptor set was obtained from a human donor in good health, serving as a control.

This clonotype was observed a few times. The chain is built from TRBV6-5 and TRBJ2-1; possibly TRBD1 for D (6 bases). The ends were cut back, 6 bases at V and 4 bases at J, with 16 bases in the middle. CDR1 and CDR2 (germline): MNHEY, SVGAGI. The CDR3 is 15 amino acids. The CDR3: CASRTGQPLYNEQFF. CDR3 nucleotides: TGTGCCAGCAGAACCGGACAGCCTTTATACAATGAGCAGTTCTTC.

Only a few counts were recorded for this clonotype. J is TRBJ2-1 and V is TRBV19; the D is unclear. This CDR3 is built from 18 residues. Germline V lookup: CDR1 LNHDA, CDR2 SQIVND (reference sequence). The V end was cut by 5 bases, the J end by 4 bases, with 24 bases between. CDR3 in amino acids: CASSAKGISLSKYNEQFF. The CDR3 DNA reads as TGTGCCAGTAGTGCCAAAGGAATTAGCCTCTCGAAGTACAATGAGCAGTTCTTC.

Comments on this clonotype: This clone may be a read error of a much larger clone one base away. The V and J genes are TRBV19 and TRBJ2-2, with TRBD1 matching over 9 bases. Trimming cost V 5 bases and J 7 bases; bases outside gene matches: 8. CDR1 and CDR2 (germline): LNHDA, SQIVND (reference sequence). CDR3 length equals 15 residues. The CDR3 DNA reads TGTGCCAGTAGTCCTTGGACAGGGGCATTCGGGGAGCTGTTTTTT. This codes for CASSPWTGAFGELFF.

There are many counts of this clonotype. This chain joins TRBV5-4 and TRBJ2-3; D may be TRBD1 (5 bases). The CDR3 covers 15 residues. In germline, CDR1 is SGHNT, CDR2 YYREEE (reference sequence). The V end was cut by 1 base, the J end by 0 bases, with 9 bases between. This CDR3 reads CASSLQGSSTDTQYF. Here the CDR3 DNA reads TGTGCCAGCAGCTTGCAGGGATCTAGCACAGATACGCAGTATTTT. The full variable domain, with the rest looked up from reference TRBV5-4 and TRBJ2-3, is ETGVTQSPTHLIKTRGQQVTLRCSSQSGHNTVSWYQQALGQGPQFIFQYYREEENGRGNFPPRFSGLQFPNYSSELNVNALELDDSALYLCASSLQGSSTDTQYFGPGTRLTVL.

This clonotype was seen just once. The chain combines TRBV6-1 with TRBJ2-3; D is unresolved. The CDR3 sequence is 13 residues long. CDR1 and CDR2 (germline): MNHNS, SASEGT. V was clipped by 10 bases and J by 4 bases, with 15 bases between them. The CDR3 region has the DNA TGTGCCACCAAGCGCTCGGGCCCAGATACGCAGTATTTT. It yields the protein CATKRSGPDTQYF.

This clonotype was detected only a few times. The gene calls are TRBV5-4 and TRBJ2-3; TRBD1 matches at 8 bases. The CDR3 sequence is 16 residues long. V gave up 2 bases and J gave up 3 bases; unmatched junction bases: 8. Germline V gene data show CDR1 as SGHNT and CDR2 as YYREEE (reference sequence). The CDR3 reads CASSFPAGGGTDTQYF. The CDR3 region has the DNA TGTGCCAGCAGCTTCCCAGCAGGGGGCGGTACAGATACGCAGTATTTT.

The table lists this clonotype with many counts. This chain uses TRBV20-1 with TRBJ2-5, with D possibly being TRBD2 (5 bases). The V end lost 3 bases, the J end lost 5 bases, and 16 bases lay between the germline ends. CDR3 size: 14 residues. Germline CDR1 reads DFQATT; CDR2 reads SNEGSKA (reference sequence). The CDR3 coding sequence is TGCAGTGCTAGTTATCTGGAGGTTACCGAGACCCAGTACTTC. Its protein product is CSASYLEVTETQYF.

In its sample, this clonotype was seen a few times. The chain uses TRBV12-3 or TRBV12-4 and TRBJ2-3; possible D gene TRBD2, 6 bases. V lost 4 bases and J lost 2, with 22 bases in between. The CDR3 runs to 18 residues. Here the CDR3 DNA reads TGTGCCAGCAGTTCGCCCAGGTTGGCGGGCGGGACCACAGATACGCAGTATTTT. Translation: CASSSPRLAGGTTDTQYF.

Note on this clonotype: Relative to the germline gene, one junction end is altered; a read error may explain this. The V and J genes are TRBV13 and TRBJ1-1; the match to TRBD1 covers 9 bases. Germline V gene sequence: CDR1 PRHDT, CDR2 FYEKMQ (reference sequence). This CDR3 is 15 amino acids long. CDR3 coding DNA: TGTGCCACCAGCAGGGGGGGGACAGGGTACACTGAAGCTTTCTTT. It translates to CATSRGGTGYTEAFF.

The rearrangement uses TRBV7-9 and TRBJ1-4, with D maybe TRBD1 (6 bases). With 6 bases removed from V and 0 bases from J, the gap between germline ends came to 11 bases. Germline V gene data show CDR1 as SEHNR and CDR2 as FQNEAQ (reference sequence). This CDR3 is 15 amino acids long. CDR3 sequence: CASRGGSATNEKLFF. In nucleotides, the CDR3 is TGTGCCAGCAGGGGGGGCTCTGCAACTAATGAAAAACTGTTTTTT.

A word on this clonotype: This may be a read error, as it is one base from a much larger clone. This rearrangement joins TRBV2 to TRBJ2-5; the D is unclear. CDR1 is SNHLY, CDR2 FYNNEI, per germline. The CDR3 contains 12 residues. Trimming removed 6 bases at V and 1 base at J, with 6 bases between. CDR3 protein: CASRIVQETQYF. The CDR3 nucleotides read TGTGCCAGCAGGATAGTCCAAGAGACCCAGTACTTC.

In the case of this clonotype: A read error may explain this, as a much larger clone is one base away. This chain joins TRBV6-5 and TRBJ2-7; D call uncertain. Germline CDR1 and CDR2: MNHEY and SVGAGI. This CDR3 contains 11 residues. The CDR3 here is CASSYGHEQHF. CDR3 DNA sequence: TGTGCCAGCAGTTACGGTCACGAGCAGCACTTC.

This clonotype was found many times. The chain uses TRBV9 and TRBJ1-1; D might be TRBD1 (6 bases). The CDR3 length is 13 residues. Germline V gene data show CDR1 as SGDLS and CDR2 as YYNGEE. With 3 bases removed from V and 1 base from J, the gap between germline ends came to 7 bases. CDR3 sequence: CASSAGANTEAFF. Written as DNA, the CDR3 is TGTGCCAGCAGCGCGGGGGCGAACACTGAAGCTTTCTTT.

Many counts were recorded for this clonotype. The chain carries TRBV2 and TRBJ2-5; unclear D gene. The germline CDR1 and CDR2 sequences are SNHLY and FYNNEI. V was shortened by 5 bases and J by 3 bases, with 4 bases between the two germline ends. CDR3 length equals 11 residues. In nucleotides, the CDR3 is TGTGCCAGCAGTATAGAAGAGACCCAGTACTTC. It encodes CASSIEETQYF.

This clonotype was counted between two and nine times. CDR3 protein: CASSLVLTSTDTQYF. The CDR3 nucleotides are TGTGCCAGCAGCTTAGTGCTCACTAGCACAGATACGCAGTATTTT. The chain carries TRBV7-2 and TRBJ2-3, with D unresolved. The germline V gene has CDR1 SGHTA and CDR2 FQGNSA. Trimming took off 1 base at V and 0 bases at J, with 8 bases between the two ends. The CDR3 sequence is 15 residues long. Complete variable domain (other parts from reference TRBV7-2 and TRBJ2-3): GAGVSQSPSNKVTEKGKDVELRCDPISGHTALYWYRQSLGQGLEFLIYFQGNSAPDKSGLPSDRFSAERTGGSVSTLTIQRTQQEDSAVYLCASSLVLTSTDTQYFGPGTRLTVL.

V usage is TRBV7-9 and J usage is TRBJ2-2; D gene unclear. Germline-derived CDR1 and CDR2 are SEHNR and FQNEAQ (reference sequence). V lost 7 bases, J lost 4 bases, and 7 bases lay in between. The CDR3 is made up of 12 amino acids. The CDR3 DNA is TGTGCCAGCACCCCAACCACCGGGGAGCTGTTTTTT. Residues: CASTPTTGELFF.

The chain has TRBV10-3 and TRBJ2-5; 10 nucleotides match TRBD1. V was clipped by 4 bases and J by 0 bases; unmatched bases: 8. Germline CDR1 reads ENHRY; CDR2 reads SYGVKD. The CDR3 spans 17 residues. For the CDR3, the DNA is TGTGCCATCAGTGTCGGACAGGGGGGCCGTGACCAAGAGACCCAGTACTTC. Its translation is CAISVGQGGRDQETQYF.

This clonotype was seen many times. The V call is TRBV19, the J call TRBJ1-2; no clear D gene. This CDR3 has 11 residues. Looked up from germline, CDR1 is LNHDA and CDR2 is SQIVND (reference sequence). Trimming cost V 8 bases and J 8 bases, with 12 bases left between them. The CDR3, as DNA: TGTGCCAGTCAAAGGGAAAGAGGCTACACCTTC. Amino acid sequence: CASQRERGYTF. The entire variable domain, with the rest obtained from reference TRBV19 and TRBJ1-2, is as follows: DGGITQSPKYLFRKEGQNVTLSCEQNLNHDAMYWYRQDPGQGLRLIYYSQIVNDFQKGDIAEGYSVSREKKESFPLTVTSAQKNPTAFYLCASQRERGYTFGSGTRLTVV.

This clonotype was recorded at least ten times. The chain uses TRBV7-9 and TRBJ1-2, with D possibly being TRBD1 (5 bases). Trimming shortened V by 1 base and J by 5 bases, and 11 bases separated the two germline ends. The CDR3 is made up of 14 amino acids. CDR1 and CDR2 from the germline V gene are SEHNR and FQNEAQ (reference sequence). CDR3 amino acids: CASSLVEAGYGYTF. CDR3 nucleotide sequence: TGTGCCAGCAGCTTAGTGGAGGCAGGGTATGGCTACACCTTC.

Notes on this clonotype: A much larger clone lies a single base off, so this may be a read error. V and J are TRBV20-1 and TRBJ1-2; D perhaps matches TRBD1 (6 bases). The germline V and J ends were trimmed by 0 bases and 8 bases, with 16 bases remaining between them. CDR3 length equals 14 residues. Germline lookup yields CDR1 DFQATT and CDR2 SNEGSKA (reference sequence). The CDR3 region is CSARERVTGSGYTF. DNA of the CDR3: TGCAGTGCTAGAGAGAGAGTAACAGGGTCCGGCTACACCTTC.

There are many counts of this clonotype. V and J are TRBV6-5 and TRBJ2-7; D unresolved. Germline assignment: CDR1 MNHEY and CDR2 SVGAGI. This CDR3 region has 13 residues. Trimming shortened V by 2 bases and J by 6 bases, and 11 bases separated the two germline ends. The CDR3 loop is CASSYRFGLEQYF. In DNA form, the CDR3 reads TGTGCCAGCAGTTACAGGTTTGGGCTCGAGCAGTACTTC.

The V call is TRBV2, the J call TRBJ1-2; D is unclear. V was clipped by 9 bases and J by 1 base, with 15 bases between them. The CDR3 length is 14 residues. Germline V gene lookup returns CDR1 SNHLY and CDR2 FYNNEI. Here the CDR3 reads CARYRMGNNYGYTF. The CDR3 DNA reads as TGTGCCAGATACAGAATGGGGAATAACTATGGCTACACCTTC.